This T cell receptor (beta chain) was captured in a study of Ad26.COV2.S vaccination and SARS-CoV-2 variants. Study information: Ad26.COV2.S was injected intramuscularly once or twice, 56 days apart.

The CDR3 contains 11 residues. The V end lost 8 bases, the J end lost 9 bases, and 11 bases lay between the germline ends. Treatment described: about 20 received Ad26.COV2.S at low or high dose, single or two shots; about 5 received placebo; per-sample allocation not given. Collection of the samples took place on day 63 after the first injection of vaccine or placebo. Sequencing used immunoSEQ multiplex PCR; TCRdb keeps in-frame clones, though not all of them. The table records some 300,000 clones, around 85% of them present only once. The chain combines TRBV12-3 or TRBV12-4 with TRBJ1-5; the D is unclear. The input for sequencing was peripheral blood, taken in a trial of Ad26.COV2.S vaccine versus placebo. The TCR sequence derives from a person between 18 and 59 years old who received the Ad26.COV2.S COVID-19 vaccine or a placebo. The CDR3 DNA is TGTGCCAGCGGAAGATACGGGCCCCAGCATTTT. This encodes CASGRYGPQHF.